This T cell receptor (beta chain) stems from a study of shared clonotypes between healthy human individuals. Whole-study context: Three plates were used per donor for CD4 naive, three for CD4 memory, two for CD8 naive and one for CD8 memory. Study outcomes and limitations: Rarefaction analysis demonstrated incomplete sorted-subset sequencing notwithstanding large depth.

From germline, CDR1 is MGHDK and CDR2 SYGVNS. There are 12 residues in the CDR3. V was pared by 6 bases and J by 6 bases, with 12 bases between. Terminally differentiated effector memory CD45RA+ cells were left out of the naive CD8 fraction, which was CD45RO-negative and positively selected for CCR7. In the case of this clone: What it binds is not known.

For every subset, genomic DNA was evenly distributed across several immunoSEQ plates. Per the original methods: Sequence data from immunoSEQ were junction-only and lacked quality scores; consequently, filtering differed. Using immunoSEQ multiplex PCR, the repertoire was profiled, and TCRdb retains in-frame clones only, with some absent. The DNA was the basis for D and trimming; V, J and clone size are from that table. The table has millions of clones, 85% to 95% seen once. This clonotype originated in a man aged 18 to 30 in good health. The sequenced sample was naive CD8+ T cells sorted from blood. This chain links TRBV25-1 with TRBJ2-7; D is unresolved. The CDR3 here is CASSLGVVEQYF. For the CDR3, the DNA is TGTGCCAGCAGCCTTGGGGTCGTCGAGCAGTACTTC.